The 2 T cell receptor beta chains reported below all come from one sample, sequenced in a study of cytomegalovirus exposure and HLA in healthy donors. PCR used 60 Vbeta primers and 13 Jbeta primers. Repertoires were generated with immunoSEQ multiplex PCR, while TCRdb's copy carries only in-frame clones and drops some. The table has 160,000 or so clones, 80% seen once; the top ten hold around 6.6%. Sequenced sample: PBMCs. Every receptor here comes from a male donor in good health and CMV-seropositive.

The CDR3 loop reads CAIRGTGYGYTF. The CDR3 nucleotides are TGTGCCATTCGAGGGACAGGATATGGCTACACCTTC. The chain is built from TRBV6-5 and TRBJ1-2; 8 bases line up with TRBD1. The CDR3 is made up of 12 amino acids. CDR1 and CDR2 from the germline V gene are MNHEY and SVGAGI. Trimming took 10 bases from V and 5 from J; bases not matched to a gene: 6.

Worth noting for this clone: An end of the junction differs from the germline gene, which may be a read error. The chain employs TRBV28 and TRBJ1-3; D may be TRBD1 (5 bases). CDR1 is MDHEN and CDR2 is SYDVKM in the germline V gene. The CDR3 covers 14 residues. The CDR3 is CASHSGVAGSTIYF. CDR3 nucleotide sequence: TGTGCCAGCCATTCGGGGGTTGCAGGAAGCACCATATATTTT.